These T cell receptor beta chains were read from a single sample in a study of blood T cell repertoires in COVID-19. Clones were sequenced by immunoSEQ multiplex PCR, and TCRdb holds only the in-frame ones, with some missing. This sample carries roughly 210,000 clones, about 85% of them seen once, and the ten largest clones take 8% to 11%. Input material: peripheral blood. The receptors here all came from a woman over 75 with COVID-19, enrolled during active disease. The conserved cysteine and the conserved F or W are not part of the CDR3 here.

j_gene: TRBJ1-6; v_gene: TRBV5-8; CDR3aa: ASSRWTSGSSPLH
j_gene: TRBJ1-2; v_gene: TRBV7-9; CDR3aa: ATSGQIFSVGT
j_gene: TRBJ1-2; v_gene: TRBV19; CDR3aa: ASSISRGQGHYGYT
j_gene: TRBJ2-2; v_gene: TRBV19; CDR3aa: ASSIRGDGTGELF
j_gene: TRBJ2-5; v_gene: TRBV7-3; CDR3aa: ASSPRDITKETQY
j_gene: TRBJ2-3; v_gene: TRBV5-1; CDR3aa: ASSLETSGGDTQY
j_gene: TRBJ2-5; v_gene: TRBV5-4; CDR3aa: ASSHSGGAGETQY
j_gene: TRBJ1-5; v_gene: TRBV5-4; CDR3aa: ASSLPGENQPQH
j_gene: TRBJ1-1; v_gene: TRBV2; CDR3aa: ASSGGGGDTEAF
j_gene: TRBJ1-5; v_gene: TRBV5-5; CDR3aa: ASSFSVGQPQH
j_gene: TRBJ1-2; v_gene: TRBV3-1/TRBV3-2; CDR3aa: ASSPLTSGGYT
j_gene: TRBJ2-5; v_gene: TRBV10-1; CDR3aa: ASSIGTAGQETQY
j_gene: TRBJ2-1; v_gene: TRBV7-2; CDR3aa: ASSPVRRGSPGEQF
j_gene: TRBJ1-5; v_gene: TRBV19; CDR3aa: ASSIKTAGQPQH
j_gene: TRBJ1-2; v_gene: TRBV19; CDR3aa: ASSIAGFNYGYT
j_gene: TRBJ2-5; v_gene: TRBV6-1; CDR3aa: ASSEYVTQY
j_gene: TRBJ2-3; v_gene: TRBV6-1; CDR3aa: ASSEWGTVTDTQY
j_gene: TRBJ2-1; v_gene: TRBV10-3; CDR3aa: AISGAILWVRENEQF
j_gene: TRBJ1-1; v_gene: TRBV5-5; CDR3aa: ASSVTQGAWTEAF
j_gene: TRBJ1-5; v_gene: TRBV19; CDR3aa: ASRAAGGDQPQH
j_gene: TRBJ2-3; v_gene: TRBV18; CDR3aa: ASSPPTGGGTDTQY
j_gene: TRBJ1-3; v_gene: TRBV25-1; CDR3aa: ASSTRRGAFGNTIY
j_gene: TRBJ2-3; v_gene: TRBV27; CDR3aa: ASRLAGQGRTDTQY
j_gene: TRBJ1-4; v_gene: TRBV6-5; CDR3aa: ASSPGRGGEKLF
j_gene: TRBJ1-2; v_gene: TRBV25-1; CDR3aa: ASSDSGTGAYGYT
j_gene: TRBJ1-1; v_gene: TRBV15; CDR3aa: ATSRDTGNTEAF
j_gene: TRBJ1-6; v_gene: TRBV27; CDR3aa: ATGGGTGGVGALH
j_gene: TRBJ1-3; v_gene: TRBV7-8; CDR3aa: ASSLAGQVGH
j_gene: TRBJ1-6; v_gene: TRBV4-2; CDR3aa: ASSQGQGLKDSPLH
j_gene: TRBJ1-1; v_gene: TRBV5-1; CDR3aa: ASRMEGGDTEAF
j_gene: TRBJ1-6; v_gene: TRBV7-8; CDR3aa: ASSRDRSSYNSPLH
j_gene: TRBJ2-2; v_gene: TRBV19; CDR3aa: ASSPYRGTGELF
j_gene: TRBJ2-6; v_gene: TRBV9; CDR3aa: ASSVGGLSGANVLT
j_gene: TRBJ2-3; v_gene: TRBV5-4; CDR3aa: ASSHGGAGDTQY
j_gene: TRBJ2-1; v_gene: TRBV7-9; CDR3aa: ASSPLTGANEQF
j_gene: TRBJ2-1; v_gene: TRBV11-3; CDR3aa: ASSLGQGSSYNEQF
j_gene: TRBJ1-6; v_gene: TRBV14; CDR3aa: ASSQKQGGRYSPLH
j_gene: TRBJ1-1; v_gene: TRBV19; CDR3aa: ASSLGPTEAF
j_gene: TRBJ2-7; v_gene: TRBV30; CDR3aa: ASKGVVEEQY
j_gene: TRBJ2-5; v_gene: TRBV19; CDR3aa: ASSIERLAAKETQY
j_gene: TRBJ2-5; v_gene: TRBV5-3; CDR3aa: ARNGPRAETQY
j_gene: TRBJ2-1; v_gene: TRBV11-3; CDR3aa: ASSLPSDNEQF
j_gene: TRBJ2-1; v_gene: TRBV7-8; CDR3aa: ASSSDGGSYNEQF
j_gene: TRBJ1-3; v_gene: TRBV3-1/TRBV3-2; CDR3aa: ASSQLRGNTIY
j_gene: TRBJ2-1; v_gene: TRBV11-1; CDR3aa: ASSLGVPSYNEQF
j_gene: TRBJ1-5; v_gene: TRBV19; CDR3aa: ASSKARQGSDSNQPQH
j_gene: TRBJ1-1; v_gene: TRBV6-5; CDR3aa: ASSHLQGTEAF
j_gene: TRBJ1-2; v_gene: TRBV28; CDR3aa: ASSSGIRGFNYGYT
j_gene: TRBJ1-5; v_gene: TRBV19; CDR3aa: ASSQGTGNQPQH
j_gene: TRBJ2-5; v_gene: TRBV6-5; CDR3aa: SEAEGEETQY
j_gene: TRBJ2-1; v_gene: TRBV10-3; CDR3aa: ATRGVAGGNEQF
j_gene: TRBJ1-2; v_gene: TRBV18; CDR3aa: ASSPTAPYGYT